Given below is one T cell receptor beta chain in context. These data are taken from a study of blood T cell repertoires in COVID-19. On the study more broadly: Samples taken during acute and convalescent COVID-19 were collected in the United States, Italy and Spain. PBMCs, B-cell-depleted T cells, or T cells were the source of the cDNA or gDNA that made up the material.

Per the original methods: Researchers report that nucleated cell counts were estimated from reference gene primer amplification. Sequencing was performed with immunoSEQ multiplex PCR; in TCRdb, only in-frame clones are kept and a portion is missing. The V and J calls and the clone size are those of that table, but D and trimming were determined from the DNA. Of 200,000 or so clones in the sample, around 84% were seen once. This CDR3 has 14 residues. V dropped 3 bases and J dropped 5 bases, with 13 bases sitting between them. From germline, CDR1 is MNHEY and CDR2 SMNVEV (reference sequence). The chain uses TRBV27 and TRBJ1-1, with no clear D. The sample comprised peripheral blood. This TCR was sampled from a man over 45 who had recovered from COVID-19. The CDR3 region is CASSFRSQPTEAFF. CDR3 nucleotide sequence: TGTGCCAGCAGTTTTCGCAGTCAACCAACTGAAGCTTTCTTT.